These T cell receptor beta chains were read from a single sample in a study of response to subunit inactivated influenza vaccine. From the RT-PCR reads, TCRdb called clonotypes with MiXCR, one entry per CDR3 protein. This table has about 570,000 distinct CDR3 sequences, about 10% appearing once. These data are also associated with another study on T cells expressing NK-cell markers.

Sequenced material: PBMCs from blood, taken on the day of vaccination. These receptors all come from a man aged 50-59 years who received an inactivated influenza vaccine. Each CDR3 is given with its conserved first and last residue. D genes are given only for firm matches. Part of the rows lack a size; the others show once, few, many or a class for expanded clones.

clone_size	d_call	j_call	v_call	cdr3_nt	cdr3_aa
-	TRBD1	TRBJ2-2	TRBV5-1	TGCGCCAGCAGCTCCCGGGACAGGGTGCGGAACACCGGGGAGCTGTTTTTT	CASSSRDRVRNTGELFF
few	-	TRBJ2-3	TRBV6-1	TGTGCCAGCAGTCCACTTGGGGGGCACAGTGATACGCAGTATTTT	CASSPLGGHSDTQYF
few	TRBD1	TRBJ2-7	TRBV7-2	TGTGCCAGCAGCCCCAGGGCAACAGGGGCCTACGAGCAGTACTTC	CASSPRATGAYEQYF
once	TRBD2	TRBJ2-5	TRBV28	TGTTCCATCCGTCTAGCGGGGGAAGAGACCCAGTACTTC	CSIRLAGEETQYF
-	-	TRBJ1-4	TRBV5-1	TGCGCCAGCAGCTTGGCCGGTCGGACAACTCATGAAAAACTGTTTTTT	CASSLAGRTTHEKLFF
few	-	TRBJ2-3	TRBV5-5	TGTGCCAGCAGCTCAGTACTTGTCGTCCGGGGAGGCACAGATACGCAGTATTTT	CASSSVLVVRGGTDTQYF
many	TRBD1	TRBJ2-7	TRBV29-1	TGCAGCGTTGAAGGGACAGGGGACGAGCAGTACTTC	CSVEGTGDEQYF
-	TRBD2	TRBJ2-7	TRBV12-3/TRBV12-4	TGTGCCAGCAGAACAGCTAGCGGGGTCTACGAGCAGTACTTC	CASRTASGVYEQYF
-	-	TRBJ1-1	TRBV6-2/TRBV6-3	TGTGCCACCAGGAGTGGCACTGAAGCTTTCTTT	CATRSGTEAFF
few	-	TRBJ1-2	TRBV6-2/TRBV6-3	TGTGCCAGCAGCCATCGGGACCCTGGGAACTATGGCTACACCTTC	CASSHRDPGNYGYTF
few	-	TRBJ1-1	TRBV28	TGTGCCAGCTTACGACCATTGGGCACTGAAGCTTTCTTT	CASLRPLGTEAFF
few	-	TRBJ1-1	TRBV14	TGTGCCAGCAGCCAGGACCTGAACACTGAAGCTTTCTTT	CASSQDLNTEAFF
few	TRBD2	TRBJ2-7	TRBV7-2	TGTGCCTCCTATGGGCTAGCGGGGGGCGCCCCCAGGGAGCAGTACTTC	CASYGLAGGAPREQYF
-	-	TRBJ1-1	TRBV6-5	TGTGCCAGCAAGAGGGGGGTAGACACTGAAGCTTTCTTT	CASKRGVDTEAFF
few	-	TRBJ2-3	TRBV7-9	TGTGCCAGCAGCTTAGCTCTGGATACGCAGTATTTT	CASSLALDTQYF
-	-	TRBJ1-6	TRBV5-6	TGTGCCAGCAGCAGGGGGAATTATTCACCCCTCCACTTT	CASSRGNYSPLHF
many	-	TRBJ1-4	TRBV5-1	TGCGCCAGCAGCTGGTCCACAAGCGGAACTAATGAAAAACTGTTTTTT	CASSWSTSGTNEKLFF
-	-	TRBJ1-1	TRBV7-9	TGTGCCAGCAGCTTAACCCAGGGCCTTACTGAAGCTTTCTTT	CASSLTQGLTEAFF
-	TRBD1	TRBJ2-1	TRBV5-6	TGTGCCAGCAGCTCATCCGGGACAGGGGCTGCCTACAATGAGCAGTTCTTC	CASSSSGTGAAYNEQFF
few	-	TRBJ2-7	TRBV4-2	TGTGCCAGCAGCCAAGATGTCGTGGGACGGACCTCCTACGAGCAGTACTTC	CASSQDVVGRTSYEQYF
many	TRBD1	TRBJ2-2	TRBV12-3/TRBV12-4	TGTGCCAGCAGTTTACCACAGGGGGCGAACACCGGGGAGCTGTTTTTT	CASSLPQGANTGELFF
few	TRBD1	TRBJ2-7	TRBV28	TGTGCCACCACGGGACAGATAAGCTCCTACGAGCAGTACTTC	CATTGQISSYEQYF
-	-	TRBJ1-2	TRBV6-5	TGTGCCGCTGGCGAAGGCTATGGCTACACCTTC	CAAGEGYGYTF
-	-	TRBJ2-5	TRBV7-2	TGTGCCAGCAGCTTATCCAGGAGGATTTCAGAGACCCAGTACTTC	CASSLSRRISETQYF
few	TRBD2	TRBJ2-3	TRBV11-2	TGTGCCAGCAGCTTTGGACTAGCGGGAGGGCTAGGAGATACGCAGTATTTT	CASSFGLAGGLGDTQYF
few	TRBD2	TRBJ2-1	TRBV24-1	TGTGCCACCAGTGATTTATCGAGCGGGGCCTACAATGAGCAGTTCTTC	CATSDLSSGAYNEQFF
-	TRBD2	TRBJ2-7	TRBV3-1	TGTGCCAGCAGCCAAGGAGGCGGGGGGGCCTACGAGCAGTACTTC	CASSQGGGGAYEQYF
-	TRBD1	TRBJ2-2	TRBV7-6	TGTGCCAGCAGCAATGACAGGGTGGTCCCCGGGGAGCTGTTTTTT	CASSNDRVVPGELFF
-	-	TRBJ2-1	TRBV11-2	TGTGCCAGCAGCCTGATGGTCCGGGGATCCTACAATGAGCAGTTCTTC	CASSLMVRGSYNEQFF
-	TRBD2	TRBJ2-3	TRBV18	TGTGCCAGCTCACCACCGCGCGGGGGGTCAGATACGCAGTATTTT	CASSPPRGGSDTQYF
few	TRBD1	TRBJ2-7	TRBV30	TGTGCCTGGAGGGGACAGCTCTCCTACGAGCAGTACTTC	CAWRGQLSYEQYF
-	-	TRBJ1-5	TRBV7-2	TGTGCCAGCAGCTTAGCTGGTCGGTTCGACGCCCAGCATTTT	CASSLAGRFDAQHF
few	-	TRBJ2-3	TRBV4-1	TGCGCCAGCAGCCCCCGGCGGCACACAGATACGCAGTATTTT	CASSPRRHTDTQYF
few	TRBD2	TRBJ2-4	TRBV5-6	TGTGCCAGCAGCTTGCGGCGTCTAGCGGGAGGGGGCAAAAACATTCAGTACTTC	CASSLRRLAGGGKNIQYF
few	-	TRBJ2-1	TRBV20-1	TGCAGTGCTATCCCTCGGTTGGGATACTACAATGAGCAGTTCTTC	CSAIPRLGYYNEQFF
many	-	TRBJ1-1	TRBV4-2	TGTGCCAGCAGCCAAGACAGGGTGTCGGTGAACACTGAAGCTTTCTTT	CASSQDRVSVNTEAFF
-	-	TRBJ1-6	TRBV6-1	TGTGCCAGCTCGGGTCGCATAAGTAATTCACCCCTCCACTTT	CASSGRISNSPLHF
-	-	TRBJ2-7	TRBV20-1	TGCAGTGCAACAGGGAGGGGAGTCGAAGAGCAGTACTTC	CSATGRGVEEQYF
few	-	TRBJ1-4	TRBV7-9	TGTGCCAGCAGCCGAACGGGACGCGAGGGTGAAAAACTGTTTTTT	CASSRTGREGEKLFF
-	TRBD1	TRBJ2-7	TRBV28	TGTGCCAGCACTCTACAGGGGGTGGAATCCTACGAGCAGTACTTC	CASTLQGVESYEQYF
many	TRBD1	TRBJ1-1	TRBV29-1	TGCAGCGTTGAAGTTTCAGCGACAGGGAAGGCTTTCTTT	CSVEVSATGKAFF
few	TRBD2	TRBJ2-2	TRBV2	TGTGCCAGCAGTCAGACTAGCGGGGGGACCGGGGAGCTGTTTTTT	CASSQTSGGTGELFF
few	TRBD2	TRBJ2-1	TRBV3-1	TGTGCCAGCAGCTCGGGACTAGCGGCCCATGAGCAGTTCTTC	CASSSGLAAHEQFF
-	-	TRBJ2-3	TRBV27	TGTGCCAGCAGTGGCCGGACTTCAGATACGCAGTATTTT	CASSGRTSDTQYF
-	-	TRBJ1-2	TRBV7-2	TGTGCCAGAAGGGAGGGACACCACTATGGCTACACCTTC	CARREGHHYGYTF
-	TRBD1	TRBJ2-7	TRBV10-3	TGTGCCATCAGTTCGGGCAGGGGGCTCGAGGAGCAGTACTTC	CAISSGRGLEEQYF
few	-	TRBJ2-3	TRBV20-1	TGCAGTGCTAGAGATCTCCCGGGGAAGGGCACAGATACGCAGTATTTT	CSARDLPGKGTDTQYF
-	-	TRBJ2-7	TRBV15	TGTGCCACCAGCAGCAGACGGGCGAGCTCCTACGAGCAGTACTTC	CATSSRRASSYEQYF
few	TRBD2	TRBJ2-5	TRBV4-1	TGCGCCAGCAGCCAGACCGGGACTAGCGAAGAGACCCAGTACTTC	CASSQTGTSEETQYF
few	TRBD2	TRBJ2-3	TRBV7-9	TGTGCCAGCAGCTTAATTAGACTAGCAGGCACAGATACGCAGTATTTT	CASSLIRLAGTDTQYF